One T cell receptor (beta chain) is described in this entry. Its specificity is unknown. The donors, aged about 6 to 90, were healthy Caucasians from Russia. The sample originates from a study of blood T cells in healthy people across ages. Study-wide findings and caveats: With unsorted PBMCs, a conclusive comparison of naive versus antigen-experienced cells was not possible. Higher diversity, along with more naive CD4+ cells, distinguished long-lived donors from aged donors.

The V gene's germline CDR1 is SGHRS and CDR2 YFSETQ. The V end lost 0 bases, the J end lost 8 bases, and 12 bases lay between the germline ends. The CDR3 is 14 amino acids. Alongside a J-beta primer mix, a sample-barcoded 5' primer served in a second PCR lasting about 7 to 12 cycles. Sequencing yielded, for each sample, at least 2.5 million paired-end reads carrying CDR3. TCRdb redid the calling of the 5' RACE reads with MiXCR, one entry per CDR3 protein. This table holds 1.6 million or so distinct CDR3 sequences, roughly 32% found once. The V call is TRBV5-1, the J call TRBJ2-1; no firm D call. The material sequenced was blood. The sequence was collected from a woman in her twenties or thirties in good health. CDR3 DNA: TGCGCCAGCAGCTTGGTAGGGCGTTACGATGAGCAGTTCTTC. This gives the protein CASSLVGRYDEQFF.